The present entry profiles one TCR beta chain with its context. The data are from a study of technical replicates of blood from a handful of donors. V lost 6 bases, J lost 3 bases, and 13 bases stayed unmatched. CDR1 and CDR2 from the germline V gene are SGHTA and FQGNSA. The CDR3 is 17 amino acids. TCRdb's copy holds only in-frame clones and misses some; the assay was immunoSEQ multiplex PCR. Here the sample spans under 110,000 clones, nearly 96% being singletons. The clonotype comes from a human donor in good health. The genes are TRBV7-2 and TRBJ2-3, with TRBD1 matching 9 bases. The source material was T cells isolated from PBMCs. The CDR3 sequence: CASSIRHRGRVTDTQYF. Written as DNA, the CDR3 is TGTGCCAGCAGTATTCGACACAGGGGGCGGGTTACAGATACGCAGTATTTT.